This TCR beta chain was observed in a study of early T cells in non-severe SARS-CoV-2 infection (dated by TCRdb to the early 2020s). Broadly, across the study: Because TCR sequencing was done on bulk RNA from unsorted whole blood, the alpha and beta chains could not be paired. The study at large found these results: VDJdb matching was skewed toward anti-spike CD8 responses and likely underestimated virus-specific expansions by missing private and CD4 specificities.

The protocol used for the library was 5' RACE. The sequencer was a NextSeq 500. In the TCR library protocol, unique molecular identifiers were attached to individual cDNA molecules to correct for PCR bias and sequencing error. Sequencing covered both TCR alpha and beta chains, and within each sample the abundances of alpha and beta sequences were tightly co-correlated. Per the authors' processing: V gene, J gene and CDR3 annotation of TCR sequences was performed with Decombinator V4. TCRs were defined as expanded if a significant change between any two time points was detected under a Poisson model with p below 0.0001. TCR abundances were normalised to the total number of TCRs sequenced per sample and were expressed as counts per million. MAIT TCRs were defined by TRAV1-2 paired with TRAJ12, TRAJ20 or TRAJ33, and iNKT TCRs by TRAV10 paired with TRAJ18. A search of VDJdb, accessed on 1 November 2021, was run for TCRs annotated to CMV, EBV and SARS-CoV-2, with TCRs annotated for multiple antigens excluded. TCRdb passed the public sequencing reads through fastp at Q25 and MiXCR, retaining productive beta sequences. Rows are unified per CDR3 protein, each entry keeping the most common DNA and genes. TCRdb, rather than the study authors, made the V and J calls. The sample yields tens of thousands of distinct CDR3 sequences; roughly 8.2% were counted once. The ten largest clones capture around 4% of the sample.

A case-control design nested within a healthcare worker cohort in London, UK, was used, with weekly nasopharyngeal swab PCR tests and blood sampling performed. Between 23 and 31 March 2020, the week of the UK lockdown, healthcare workers were enrolled and then followed up weekly for as long as 16 weeks. Compared with germline, V lacks 5 bases and J lacks 8 bases; bases without a gene match: 18. The cysteine opens and the phenylalanine closes a CDR3 of 19 amino acids. The read is trimmed to its CDR3 DNA, 57 bases read in frame from base 1. Reading the germline V gene (reference sequence) gives CDR1 SEHNR and CDR2 FQNEAQ. In regard to this clonotype: The antigen it recognizes is unknown. Within one base of it there is no much larger clone, and no base qualities were kept.

Input material: whole blood. The sequence came from an adult who was a healthcare worker with PCR-confirmed SARS-CoV-2 infection or an uninfected control (not recorded which). The chain joins TRBV7-9 to TRBJ2-1, with 13 bases matching TRBD2. The CDR3 here reads CASSRIPPGGTSGTDEQFF. The nucleotides are TGTGCCAGCAGCCGTATTCCCCCGGGAGGGACTAGCGGGACAGATGAGCAGTTCTTC.